Given below is one T cell receptor (beta chain) in context. This sample is drawn from a study of control samples from healthy donors and cancer patients. Assay used: immunoSEQ multiplex PCR; TCRdb lists only in-frame clones, some missing. The table records about 71,000 clones, approximately 89% of them present only once. Germline lookup yields CDR1 LGHDT and CDR2 YNNKEL (reference sequence). J lost 1 base, V lost 4 bases, and 18 bases had no gene match. CDR3 length equals 21 residues. This sequence was found in a man aged 55-75 years with lung cancer. V and J are TRBV3-1 (or the pseudogene TRBV3-2) and TRBJ2-3; 12 positions match TRBD2. Sample: PBMCs. For the CDR3, the DNA is TGTGCCAGCAGCCCGCGAAAACTAGCGGGGGGTCCAGTTCCGGGCACAGATACGCAGTATTTT. It codes for CASSPRKLAGGPVPGTDTQYF.